These 27 T cell receptor beta chains came from one sample sequenced in a study of OX40 agonist ivuxolimab in advanced cancers. Assay: immunoSEQ multiplex PCR; the TCRdb copy retains only in-frame clones and omits some. This sample carries 39,000 or so clones, around 88% of them seen once, and the ten largest clones take about an eighth. Sequencing was performed on CD4+ or CD8+ T cells sorted from blood, taken in a trial of the OX40 agonist ivuxolimab. These receptors were obtained from an adult with an advanced solid tumor such as melanoma, head and neck, liver or kidney cancer.

The rearrangement links TRBV27 to TRBJ2-1; a possible D gene is TRBD2 (6 bases). The germline gives CDR1 MNHEY, CDR2 SMNVEV (reference sequence). The CDR3 runs 15 residues. V lost 6 bases, J lost 0 bases, and 12 bases lay in between. For the CDR3, the DNA is TGTGCCAGCAGGGACACGGGGGACTCCTACAATGAGCAGTTCTTC. Protein product: CASRDTGDSYNEQFF.

This clone has just one count. The chain combines TRBV7-9 with TRBJ2-5; D perhaps matches TRBD1 (6 bases). V gave up 5 bases and J gave up 0 bases, with 13 bases separating them. The CDR3 length is 15 residues. Germline CDR1 SEHNR, CDR2 FQNEAQ (reference sequence). CDR3 region: CASSLRQAHQETQYF. The CDR3 DNA is TGTGCCAGCAGCCTCCGACAGGCGCACCAAGAGACCCAGTACTTC.

This chain connects TRBV6-5 to TRBJ2-1; D gene unclear. Trimming removed 8 bases at V and 0 bases at J, with 8 bases between. This CDR3 spans 13 amino acids. CDR1 and CDR2 (germline): MNHEY, SVGAGI. The CDR3 protein is CASSDRSYNEQFF. CDR3 in DNA: TGTGCCAGCTCGGACCGCTCCTACAATGAGCAGTTCTTC.

The table lists this clone with a count of one. This chain connects TRBV7-9 to TRBJ2-7; the D is unclear. The CDR3 consists of 14 residues. Trimming removed 5 bases from V and 0 bases from J, with 11 bases in between. Germline V gene sequence: CDR1 SEHNR, CDR2 FQNEAQ (reference sequence). This CDR3 reads CASSGPLSSYEQYF. In nucleotides, the CDR3 is TGTGCCAGCAGCGGCCCGCTCAGCTCCTACGAGCAGTACTTC.

This clone is deemed medium-sized. This chain links TRBV4-1 with TRBJ2-7; a possible D gene is TRBD2 (5 bases). This CDR3 contains 13 residues. From germline, CDR1 is MGHRA and CDR2 YSYEKL. V gave up 1 base and J gave up 5 bases, with 9 bases separating them. In DNA form, the CDR3 reads TGCGCCAGCAGCCAAGTGGGAGCGGACGAGCAGTACTTC. Translating it yields CASSQVGADEQYF.

The chain joins TRBV15 to TRBJ1-6; 8 bases match TRBD1. Germline V gives CDR1 LNHNV, CDR2 YYDKDF (reference sequence). The junction had 7 bases not matched to a gene; V was cut back by 6 bases and J by 9 bases. This CDR3 comprises 14 residues. For the CDR3, the DNA is TGTGCCACCAGAGAACAGGGGGTTAGTTCACCCCTCCACTTT. It specifies CATREQGVSSPLHF.

This clone was seen ten or more times. The chain employs TRBV9 and TRBJ1-5; D uncertain. The length of the CDR3 is 15 residues. CDR1 is SGDLS and CDR2 is YYNGEE in the germline V gene. Trimming cost V 0 bases and J 6 bases, with 13 bases left between them. The CDR3, as DNA: TGTGCCAGCAGCGTAGATGGCCTAAAGGCTCAGCCCCAGCATTTT. Translated, it gives CASSVDGLKAQPQHF.

A few counts support this clone. This rearrangement joins TRBV2 to TRBJ2-2, with 11 bases lining up with TRBD2. Losses at the gene ends were 7 bases for V and 2 bases for J; bases not matched to a gene: 3. The CDR3 loop spans 15 amino acids. Germline V lookup: CDR1 SNHLY, CDR2 FYNNEI. The CDR3, as DNA: TGTGCCAGCACTCTAGCGGGGGGTAACACCGGGGAGCTGTTTTTT. Amino acid sequence: CASTLAGGNTGELFF. The full variable domain, completed using reference TRBV2 and TRBJ2-2, is EPEVTQTPSHQVTQMGQEVILRCVPISNHLYFYWYRQILGQKVEFLVSFYNNEISEKSEIFDDQFSVERPDGSNFTLKIRSTKLEDSAMYFCASTLAGGNTGELFFGEGSRLTVL.

The J gene is TRBJ2-1, the V gene TRBV7-2; 12 nucleotides agree with TRBD1. Germline V gives CDR1 SGHTA, CDR2 FQGNSA. V lost 5 bases and J lost 9; bases outside the gene matches: 14. The CDR3 has 17 residues. This CDR3 reads CASSLIPPGQGASEQFF. The CDR3 DNA reads TGTGCCAGCAGCCTGATACCCCCGGGACAGGGGGCGTCTGAGCAGTTCTTC. Variable domain in full (rest from reference TRBV7-2 and TRBJ2-1): GAGVSQSPSNKVTEKGKDVELRCDPISGHTALYWYRQSLGQGLEFLIYFQGNSAPDKSGLPSDRFSAERTGGSVSTLTIQRTQQEDSAVYLCASSLIPPGQGASEQFFGPGTRLTVL.

Only one count was recorded for this clone. Distinct nucleotide sequences in the sample also encode this CDR3. J is TRBJ2-5 and V is TRBV2; D might be TRBD1 (6 bases). Germline CDR1 is SNHLY and CDR2 is FYNNEI. The CDR3 loop spans 16 amino acids. V lost 6 bases to trimming and J lost 1 base, with 18 bases between them. CDR3 bases: TGTGCCAGCAGCGGTCCGGGACAAGGATCCCAAGAGACCCAGTACTTC. It codes for CASSGPGQGSQETQYF.

The J gene is TRBJ1-2, the V gene TRBV6-1, with TRBD1 identical over 9 bases. CDR3 size: 16 residues. Per the germline V gene, CDR1 is MNHNS and CDR2 is SASEGT. The trim removed 2 bases at V and 4 bases at J, leaving 8 bases unmatched. The CDR3 spells CASSEFPDRGIYGYTF. CDR3 nucleotides: TGTGCCAGCAGTGAATTCCCGGACAGGGGCATCTATGGCTACACCTTC.

The genes are TRBV29-1 and TRBJ2-5, with D perhaps given as TRBD1 or TRBD2 (5 bases each). Germline CDR1 SQVTM, CDR2 ANQGSEA. V lost 4 bases and J 3 bases, leaving 12 bases between the germline ends. This CDR3 has 13 amino acids. The CDR3 spells CSVVRDGKETQYF. The CDR3, as DNA: TGCAGCGTTGTCCGGGACGGAAAAGAGACCCAGTACTTC.

The chain carries TRBV28 and TRBJ2-5, with a tentative D call TRBD1 (6 bases). The V gene's germline CDR1 is MDHEN and CDR2 SYDVKM. This CDR3 region has 15 residues. The germline V and J ends were trimmed by 5 bases and 1 base, with 14 bases remaining between them. CDR3 sequence: CASSPLYRAQETQYF. The DNA for the CDR3 is TGTGCCAGCAGTCCCCTCTACAGGGCCCAAGAGACCCAGTACTTC.

This clone occurred many times. The gene calls are TRBV18 and TRBJ2-1; D could derive from TRBD1 or TRBD2 (5 bases each). This CDR3 has 16 amino acids. V was shortened by 5 bases and J by 7 bases, with 21 bases between the two germline ends. Germline V CDR1 and CDR2: KGHSH, LQKENI. CDR3: CASSVYSGTPENEQFF. The CDR3 bases are TGTGCCAGCTCAGTATATTCCGGGACCCCCGAAAATGAGCAGTTCTTC.

This clone was counted once. This chain links TRBV15 with TRBJ2-5, with 8 bases matching TRBD1. J gave up 5 bases and V 3 bases, and 5 bases lay outside the gene matches. CDR1 is LNHNV, CDR2 YYDKDF, per germline (reference sequence). This CDR3 spans 14 amino acids. In DNA form, the CDR3 reads TGTGCCACCAGCAGCAGGACAGGGATGGAGACCCAGTACTTC. It yields the protein CATSSRTGMETQYF.

The rearrangement links TRBV27 to TRBJ2-7; 12 positions match TRBD2. Germline-derived CDR1 and CDR2 are MNHEY and SMNVEV (reference sequence). Losses at the gene ends were 6 bases for V and 1 base for J; bases not matched to a gene: 7. The length of the CDR3 is 16 residues. The CDR3 reads CASSVRLAGVSYEQYF. CDR3 DNA: TGTGCCAGCAGCGTCCGACTAGCGGGAGTGTCCTACGAGCAGTACTTC.

Turning to this clone: At the DNA level, this CDR3 is encoded by other sequences in the same sample as well. V usage is TRBV27 and J usage is TRBJ2-1; 13 bases are a match to TRBD2. The CDR3 extends over 15 amino acids. The V gene's germline CDR1 is MNHEY and CDR2 SMNVEV (reference sequence). V trimming: 4 bases; J trimming: 7 bases; junction bases outside the gene matches: 4. Here the CDR3 DNA reads TGTGCCAGCAGTTCCGGGACTAGCGGGAAAAATGAGCAGTTCTTC. Translated, it gives CASSSGTSGKNEQFF.

V is TRBV10-2 and J is TRBJ2-1, with a tentative D call TRBD1 (6 bases). This CDR3 comprises 15 residues. The V gene's germline CDR1 is WSHSY and CDR2 SAAADI. V shed 7 bases and J shed 0 bases, with 13 bases lying between them. The CDR3 bases are TGCGCCAGCACCCTAGACAGGAGCTCCTACAATGAGCAGTTCTTC. This sequence encodes CASTLDRSSYNEQFF.

The chain links TRBV4-1 to TRBJ2-5; D is unclear. Trimming pared 1 base from V and 1 base from J, leaving 7 bases between. There are 14 residues in the CDR3. Germline V gene data show CDR1 as MGHRA and CDR2 as YSYEKL. CDR3 sequence reads: CASSQGRRQETQYF. The DNA for the CDR3 is TGCGCCAGCAGCCAAGGACGGCGCCAAGAGACCCAGTACTTC.

V usage is TRBV13 and J usage is TRBJ1-1; TRBD1 matches 11 bases. The CDR3 totals 17 residues. Germline loops: CDR1 PRHDT, CDR2 FYEKMQ (reference sequence). J lost 5 bases, V lost 5 bases, and 13 bases had no gene match. CDR3 amino acids: CASSEDRGLGFRTEAFF. The CDR3, as DNA: TGTGCCAGCAGCGAGGACAGGGGGCTTGGGTTTAGGACTGAAGCTTTCTTT.

The chain carries TRBV13 and TRBJ2-1; D is possibly TRBD2 (6 bases). Per germline, CDR1 PRHDT and CDR2 FYEKMQ (reference sequence). The CDR3 spans 14 residues. V shed 8 bases and J shed 4 bases, with 15 bases lying between them. The CDR3 DNA sequence: TGTGCCAGCCGCCAGAGGACTAATTACAATGAGCAGTTCTTC. As protein: CASRQRTNYNEQFF.

This sequence joins TRBV2 and TRBJ1-3; TRBD1 might be the D (5 bases). From germline, CDR1 is SNHLY and CDR2 FYNNEI. Trimming removed 8 bases from V and 8 bases from J, with 7 bases in between. The length of the CDR3 is 10 residues. CDR3 amino acids: CASGGYTIYF. The DNA for the CDR3 is TGTGCCAGCGGGGGGTACACCATATATTTT.

The V and J genes are TRBV6-5 and TRBJ2-7; 7 nucleotides agree with TRBD2. With V trimmed by 0 bases and J by 0 bases, 5 bases remained unmatched. The length of the CDR3 is 16 residues. Germline CDR1 is MNHEY and CDR2 is SVGAGI. CDR3 DNA sequence: TGTGCCAGCAGTTACTCGACATGGACTAGCTCCTACGAGCAGTACTTC. Residues: CASSYSTWTSSYEQYF.

V gene TRBV15 combines with J gene TRBJ2-1; no reliable D call. The CDR3 loop spans 11 amino acids. CDR1 LNHNV and CDR2 YYDKDF come from the germline V gene (reference sequence). V was pared by 6 bases and J by 6 bases, with 6 bases between. The CDR3 sequence is CATRVGNEQFF. The CDR3 DNA reads TGTGCCACCAGAGTCGGCAATGAGCAGTTCTTC.

This chain connects TRBV30 to TRBJ2-7; 9 positions agree with TRBD1. The germline V gene has CDR1 GTSNPN and CDR2 SVGIG (reference sequence). Trimming at V came to 4 bases and at J to 6 bases, leaving 16 bases not matched to a gene. This CDR3 contains 16 residues. CDR3: CAWTNSPGTGGREQYF. The CDR3 DNA reads TGTGCCTGGACAAATTCACCGGGAACAGGGGGCCGCGAGCAGTACTTC.

The genes are TRBV6-1 and TRBJ2-7; D is undetermined. The CDR3 covers 15 residues. V lost 3 bases and J 0 bases, leaving 12 bases between the germline ends. Germline CDR1 MNHNS, CDR2 SASEGT. The CDR3: CASSEEEKSSYEQYF. The CDR3 nucleotides are TGTGCCAGCAGTGAGGAAGAGAAAAGCTCCTACGAGCAGTACTTC.

The chain recombines TRBV28 with TRBJ1-2; possible D gene TRBD1, 5 bases. The CDR3 runs to 15 residues. Germline CDR1 and CDR2: MDHEN and SYDVKM. Deletions cut 2 bases from V and 4 bases from J, with 14 bases between. DNA for the CDR3: TGTGCCAGCAGTTTAACAAGGGGAAGCCTCTATGGCTACACCTTC. This translates into CASSLTRGSLYGYTF.